These 6 T cell receptor beta chains came from one sample sequenced in a study of HIV-infected patients and healthy controls. All unsorted peripheral T cells were captured because whole blood was used without fractionation. About 540 ng RNA was reverse transcribed with alpha and beta constant-region primers. Using multiplexing indices, alpha and beta chain libraries were generated apart by chain-specific third strand synthesis. TCRdb redid the calling of the 5' RACE reads with MiXCR, one entry per CDR3 protein. The table lists 10,000 to 15,000 distinct CDR3 sequences, approximately 10% of them singletons. Sequencing used blood. These receptor sequences come from an adult in good health.

A few counts support this clonotype. The gene calls are TRBV4-1 and TRBJ1-5; 7 bases are a match to TRBD1. CDR3 length: 16 residues. The germline gives CDR1 MGHRA, CDR2 YSYEKL. Losses at the gene ends were 1 base for V and 1 base for J; bases not matched to a gene: 4. CDR3 region: CASSQVGRGSNQPQHF. For the CDR3, the DNA is TGCGCCAGCAGCCAAGTGGGCAGGGGGAGCAATCAGCCCCAGCATTTT.

This clonotype was detected ten times or more. The DNA for the CDR3 is TGCGCCAGCAGCCTCCAGTCAACAAGACAGGGTCCCTACGAGCAGTACTTC. Protein product: CASSLQSTRQGPYEQYF. The chain employs TRBV4-1 and TRBJ2-7; 7 bases match TRBD1. CDR1 MGHRA and CDR2 YSYEKL come from the germline V gene. Trimming at V came to 4 bases and at J to 2 bases, leaving 14 bases not matched to a gene. The CDR3 sequence is 17 residues long.

This clonotype was detected many times. The J gene is TRBJ1-6, the V gene TRBV27; 8 bases are a match to TRBD1. There are 14 residues in the CDR3. Germline V gene sequence: CDR1 MNHEY, CDR2 SMNVEV (reference sequence). Losses at the gene ends were 4 bases for V and 10 bases for J; bases not matched to a gene: 6. In DNA form, the CDR3 reads TGTGCCAGCAGTTCCGGACAGGGAAGGTCACCCCTCCACTTT. Its translation: CASSSGQGRSPLHF.

By sample fraction, this clonotype is medium-sized. The chain carries TRBV10-2 and TRBJ2-2; 8 bases are a match to TRBD2. CDR3 length equals 16 residues. V shed 8 bases, J shed 6 bases, and the junction held 14 bases outside the gene matches. Germline loops: CDR1 WSHSY, CDR2 SAAADI. CDR3 loop: CASAYPGGYSAGELFF. CDR3 nucleotides: TGCGCCAGCGCTTACCCGGGGGGGTATAGCGCCGGGGAGCTGTTTTTT.

This chain uses TRBV14 with TRBJ2-1, with a weak D call TRBD2 (6 bases). This CDR3 contains 16 residues. From germline, CDR1 is SGHDN and CDR2 FVKESK. The V and J ends lost 0 bases and 3 bases respectively, with 12 bases between them. The CDR3 region is CASSQDRLAFYNEQFF. The CDR3, as DNA: TGTGCCAGCAGCCAAGATAGGCTAGCGTTCTACAATGAGCAGTTCTTC.

This clonotype is deemed medium-sized (0.01 to 0.1%). J is TRBJ2-1 and V is TRBV5-1; tentatively, D is TRBD1 (6 bases). Germline-derived CDR1 and CDR2 are SGHRS and YFSETQ. The germline V and J ends were trimmed by 0 bases and 4 bases, with 14 bases remaining between them. The CDR3 covers 16 residues. This chain's CDR3 is CASSLASGVGYNEQFF. DNA for the CDR3: TGCGCCAGCAGCTTGGCGTCAGGGGTTGGTTACAATGAGCAGTTCTTC. Full variable domain (missing parts from reference TRBV5-1 and TRBJ2-1): KAGVTQTPRYLIKTRGQQVTLSCSPISGHRSVSWYQQTPGQGLQFLFEYFSETQRNKGNFPGRFSGRQFSNSRSEMNVSTLELGDSALYLCASSLASGVGYNEQFFGPGTRLTVL.